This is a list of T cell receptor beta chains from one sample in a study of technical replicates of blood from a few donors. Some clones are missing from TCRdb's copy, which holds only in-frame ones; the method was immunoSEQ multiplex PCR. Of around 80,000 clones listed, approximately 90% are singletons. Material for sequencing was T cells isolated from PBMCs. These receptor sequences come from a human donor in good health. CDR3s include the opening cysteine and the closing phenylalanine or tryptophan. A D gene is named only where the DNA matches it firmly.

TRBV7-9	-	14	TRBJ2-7	TGTGCCAGCAGCTTAGGTGGCGCGGACTACGAGCAGTACTTC	CASSLGGADYEQYF
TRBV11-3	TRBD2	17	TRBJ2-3	TGTGCCAGCAGCACTGGGACTAGCGGGAGTATTACAGATACGCAGTATTTT	CASSTGTSGSITDTQYF
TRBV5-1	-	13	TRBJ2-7	TGCGCCAGCAGCTTGGCACTAGCCTACGAGCAGTACTTC	CASSLALAYEQYF
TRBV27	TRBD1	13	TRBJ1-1	TGTGCCAGCAGACAGGGGGGACTTAGAGAAGCTTTCTTT	CASRQGGLREAFF
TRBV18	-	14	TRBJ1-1	TGTGCCAGCTCACTACAGGCCATGAACACTGAAGCTTTCTTT	CASSLQAMNTEAFF
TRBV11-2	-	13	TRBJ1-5	TGTGCCAGCAGCCCCGGTGGGGCGCAGCCCCAGCATTTT	CASSPGGAQPQHF
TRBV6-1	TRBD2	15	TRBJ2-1	TGTGCCAGCAGGGTAGCGGGAGGGTCCTACAATGAGCAGTTCTTC	CASRVAGGSYNEQFF
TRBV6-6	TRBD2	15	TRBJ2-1	TGTGCCAGCAGCCGGAGCGGGAGCGCCTACAATGAGCAGTTCTTC	CASSRSGSAYNEQFF
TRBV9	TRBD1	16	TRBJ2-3	TGTGCCAGCAGCGCGTTCGGACAGGGAGGCACAGATACGCAGTATTTT	CASSAFGQGGTDTQYF
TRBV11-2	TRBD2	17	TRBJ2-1	TGTGCCAGCAGCTTAATCTATCGGGAGGCCACCTACAATGAGCAGTTCTTC	CASSLIYREATYNEQFF